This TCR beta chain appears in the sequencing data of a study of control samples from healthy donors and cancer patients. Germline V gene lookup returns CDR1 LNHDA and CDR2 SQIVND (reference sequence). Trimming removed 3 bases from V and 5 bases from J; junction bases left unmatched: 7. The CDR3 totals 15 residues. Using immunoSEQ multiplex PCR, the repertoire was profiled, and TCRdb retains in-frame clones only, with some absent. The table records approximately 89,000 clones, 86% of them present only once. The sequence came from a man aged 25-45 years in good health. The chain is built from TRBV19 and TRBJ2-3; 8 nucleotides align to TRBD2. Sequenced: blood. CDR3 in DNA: TGTGCCAGTAGTATGGGGGGACTAGGGGGAGATACGCAGTATTTT. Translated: CASSMGGLGGDTQYF.